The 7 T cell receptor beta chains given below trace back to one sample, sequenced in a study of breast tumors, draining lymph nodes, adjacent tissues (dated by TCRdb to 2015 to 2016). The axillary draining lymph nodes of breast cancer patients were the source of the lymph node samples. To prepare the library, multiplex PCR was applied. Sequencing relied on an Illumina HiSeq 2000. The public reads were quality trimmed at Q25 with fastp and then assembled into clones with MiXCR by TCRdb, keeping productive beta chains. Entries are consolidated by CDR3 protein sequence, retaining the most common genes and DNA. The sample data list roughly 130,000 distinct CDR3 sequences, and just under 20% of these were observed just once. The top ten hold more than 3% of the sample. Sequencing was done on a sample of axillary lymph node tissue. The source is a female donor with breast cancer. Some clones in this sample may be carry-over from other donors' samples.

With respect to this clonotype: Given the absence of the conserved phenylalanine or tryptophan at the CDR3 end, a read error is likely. The CDR3 DNA is TGTGCCAGTAGTGGAAGCGGGAGGACTACAGATACGCAGTATTCT. It translates to CASSGSGRTTDTQYS. V gene TRBV19 combines with J gene TRBJ2-3; 9 nucleotides agree with TRBD2. The CDR3 runs to 15 residues. After removal of 5 bases from V and 3 bases from J, the junction contained 6 bases not matched to a gene. Germline V gene data show CDR1 as LNHDA and CDR2 as SQIVND (reference sequence).

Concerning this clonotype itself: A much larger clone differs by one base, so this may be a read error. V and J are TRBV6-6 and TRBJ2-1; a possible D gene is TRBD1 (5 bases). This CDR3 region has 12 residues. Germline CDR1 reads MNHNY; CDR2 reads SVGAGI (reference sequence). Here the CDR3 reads CATQSQGDEQCF. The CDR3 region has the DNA TGTGCCACCCAATCCCAGGGCGATGAGCAGTGCTTC.

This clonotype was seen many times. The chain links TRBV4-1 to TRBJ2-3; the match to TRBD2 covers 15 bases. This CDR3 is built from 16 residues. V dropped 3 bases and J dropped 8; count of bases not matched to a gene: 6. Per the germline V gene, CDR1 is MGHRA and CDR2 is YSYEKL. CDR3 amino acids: CASSHFGLAGGPTQYF. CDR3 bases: TGCGCCAGCAGCCATTTCGGACTAGCGGGGGGGCCTACGCAGTATTTT.

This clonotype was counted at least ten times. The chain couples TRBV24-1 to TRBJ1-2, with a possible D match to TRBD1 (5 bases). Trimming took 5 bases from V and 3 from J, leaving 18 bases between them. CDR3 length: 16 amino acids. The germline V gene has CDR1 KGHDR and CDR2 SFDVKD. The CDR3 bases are TGTGCCACCAGTGGTGGATTCACCGGGACCGACTATGGCTACACCTTC. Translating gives CATSGGFTGTDYGYTF.

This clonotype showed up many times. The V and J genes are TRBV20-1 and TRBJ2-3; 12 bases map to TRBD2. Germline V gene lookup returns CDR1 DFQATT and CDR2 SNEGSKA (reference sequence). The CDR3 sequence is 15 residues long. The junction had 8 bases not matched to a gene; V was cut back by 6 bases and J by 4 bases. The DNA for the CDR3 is TGCAGTGCGACCGGACTAGCGGGAAAGGCAGATACGCAGTATTTT. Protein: CSATGLAGKADTQYF.

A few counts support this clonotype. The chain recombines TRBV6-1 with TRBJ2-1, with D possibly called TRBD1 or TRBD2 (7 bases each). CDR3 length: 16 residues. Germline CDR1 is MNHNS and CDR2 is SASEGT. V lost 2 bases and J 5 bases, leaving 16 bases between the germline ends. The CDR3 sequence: CASSEIRGEGHNEQFF. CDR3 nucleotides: TGTGCCAGCAGTGAAATCAGGGGGGAGGGCCACAATGAGCAGTTCTTC.

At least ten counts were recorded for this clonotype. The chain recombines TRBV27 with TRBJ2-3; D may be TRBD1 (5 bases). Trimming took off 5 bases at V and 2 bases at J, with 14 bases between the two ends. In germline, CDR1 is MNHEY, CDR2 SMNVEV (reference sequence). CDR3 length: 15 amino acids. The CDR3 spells CASSPLTETTDTQYF. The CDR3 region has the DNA TGTGCCAGCAGTCCCCTGACAGAAACCACAGATACGCAGTATTTT.